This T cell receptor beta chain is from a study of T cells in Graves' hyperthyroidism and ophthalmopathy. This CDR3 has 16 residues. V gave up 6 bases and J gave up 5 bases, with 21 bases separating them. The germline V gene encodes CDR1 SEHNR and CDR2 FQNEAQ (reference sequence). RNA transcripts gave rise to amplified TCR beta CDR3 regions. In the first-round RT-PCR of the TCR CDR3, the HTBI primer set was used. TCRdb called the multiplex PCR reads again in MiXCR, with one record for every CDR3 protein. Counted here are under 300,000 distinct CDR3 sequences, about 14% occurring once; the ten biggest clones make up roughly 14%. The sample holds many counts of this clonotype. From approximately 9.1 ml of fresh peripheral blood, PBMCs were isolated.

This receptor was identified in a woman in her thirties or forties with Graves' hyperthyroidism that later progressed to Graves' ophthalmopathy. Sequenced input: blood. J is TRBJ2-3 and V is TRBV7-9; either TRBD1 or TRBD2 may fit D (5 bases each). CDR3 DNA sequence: TGTGCCAGCAGAAACCGGGACCGCGCGTTGGGAGATACGCAGTATTTT. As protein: CASRNRDRALGDTQYF.